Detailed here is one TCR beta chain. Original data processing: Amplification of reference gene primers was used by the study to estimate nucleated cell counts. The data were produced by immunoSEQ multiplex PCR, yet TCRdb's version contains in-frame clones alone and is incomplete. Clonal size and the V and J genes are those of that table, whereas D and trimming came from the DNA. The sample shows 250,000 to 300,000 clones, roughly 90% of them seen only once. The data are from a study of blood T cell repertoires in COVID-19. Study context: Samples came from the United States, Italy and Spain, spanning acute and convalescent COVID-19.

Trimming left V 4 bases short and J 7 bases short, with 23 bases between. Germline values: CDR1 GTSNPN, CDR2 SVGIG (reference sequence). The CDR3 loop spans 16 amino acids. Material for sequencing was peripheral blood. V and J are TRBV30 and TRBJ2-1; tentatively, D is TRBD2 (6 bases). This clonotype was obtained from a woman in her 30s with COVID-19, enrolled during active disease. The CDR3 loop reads CAWTHLTRRAGNEQFF. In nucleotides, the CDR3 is TGTGCCTGGACCCACCTAACGCGGCGGGCGGGAAATGAGCAGTTCTTC.